The clone carrying this TCR beta chain was observed a handful of times. The sample is drawn from a study of blood T cell repertoires in COVID-19. About the research overall: T cells, B-cell-depleted T cells, or PBMCs supplied cDNA or gDNA.

V gave up 5 bases and J gave up 3 bases, with 13 bases separating them. The CDR3 has 13 amino acids. CDR1 and CDR2 from the germline V gene are GTSNPN and SVGIG (reference sequence). The protocol was immunoSEQ multiplex PCR, while the TCRdb copy is restricted to in-frame clones and leaves out a portion. The sample records 150,000 to 200,000 clones, 82% being singletons. The origin of this receptor is a woman between 55 and 75 years old with COVID-19, enrolled during active disease. The genes are TRBV30 and TRBJ1-2; D is ambiguous. The sequenced sample consisted of peripheral blood. This chain's CDR3 is CAWGRERYYGYTF. In DNA, the CDR3 is TGTGCCTGGGGCCGCGAGCGATACTATGGCTACACCTTC.